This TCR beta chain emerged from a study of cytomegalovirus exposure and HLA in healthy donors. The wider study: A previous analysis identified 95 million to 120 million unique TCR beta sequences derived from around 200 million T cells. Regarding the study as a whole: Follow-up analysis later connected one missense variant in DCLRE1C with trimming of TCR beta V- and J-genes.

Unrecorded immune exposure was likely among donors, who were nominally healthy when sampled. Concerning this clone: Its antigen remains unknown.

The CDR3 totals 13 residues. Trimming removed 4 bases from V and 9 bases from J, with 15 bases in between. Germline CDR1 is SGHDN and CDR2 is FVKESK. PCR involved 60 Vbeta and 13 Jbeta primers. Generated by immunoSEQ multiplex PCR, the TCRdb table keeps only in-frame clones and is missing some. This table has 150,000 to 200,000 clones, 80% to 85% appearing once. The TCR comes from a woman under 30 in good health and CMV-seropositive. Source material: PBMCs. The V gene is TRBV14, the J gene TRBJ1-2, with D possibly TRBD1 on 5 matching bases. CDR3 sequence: CASSPGLGQSYTF. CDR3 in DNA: TGTGCCAGCAGCCCCGGATTGGGGCAGAGCTACACCTTC.